These 20 T cell receptor beta chains share one sample of origin, sequenced in a study of shared clonotypes between healthy human individuals. Assay: immunoSEQ multiplex PCR; the TCRdb copy retains only in-frame clones and omits some. The sample has 520,000 or so clones, 79% seen once; the top ten hold approximately 13%. Sequencing was done on a sample of PBMCs. The receptors stem from a woman aged 40 to 50 in good health. Some clones in this sample may be carry-over from other donors' samples.

The chain has TRBV29-1 and TRBJ1-1; no firm D call. Per the germline V gene, CDR1 is SQVTM and CDR2 is ANQGSEA. This CDR3 has 13 residues. The V end was cut by 3 bases, the J end by 5 bases, with 13 bases between. CDR3 amino acids: CSVEIGAGTEAFF. The CDR3 nucleotides are TGCAGCGTTGAGATCGGAGCGGGAACTGAAGCTTTCTTT.

Of note for this clone: A read error may be the cause here, since a much bigger clone is one base away. The chain uses TRBV28 and TRBJ2-7; D gene uncertain. The germline CDR1 and CDR2 sequences are MDHEN and SYDVKM. The CDR3 extends over 11 amino acids. CDR3: CAGSFFYEQYF. The CDR3 region has the DNA TGTGCCGGCAGTTTCTTCTACGAGCAGTACTTC. Complete variable domain (other parts from reference TRBV28 and TRBJ2-7): DVKVTQSSRYLVKRTGEKVFLECVQDMDHENMFWYRQDPGLGLRLIYFSYDVKMKEKGDIPEGYSVSREKKERFSLILESASTNQTSMYLCAGSFFYEQYFGPGTRLTVT.

This chain connects TRBV7-7 to TRBJ2-1, with D perhaps being TRBD1 or TRBD2 (5 bases each). This CDR3 has 14 residues. Germline CDR1 and CDR2: SSHAT and FNYEAQ (reference sequence). V was shortened by 2 bases and J by 9 bases, with 14 bases between the two germline ends. CDR3 bases: TGTGCCAGCAGCTTAAGTCGAGAGGGGAGTGAGCAGTTCTTC. Residues: CASSLSREGSEQFF.

This chain joins TRBV7-9 and TRBJ2-7, with a weak D call TRBD2 (5 bases). The germline CDR1 and CDR2 sequences are SEHNR and FQNEAQ (reference sequence). The CDR3 has 13 amino acids. Trimming pared 1 base from V and 2 bases from J, leaving 6 bases between. The CDR3 nucleotides are TGTGCCAGCAGCTTAGACGGGACCTACGAGCAGTACTTC. Translation gives CASSLDGTYEQYF.

This clone was counted between two and nine times. The chain is built from TRBV27 and TRBJ2-1, with 12 nucleotides matching TRBD2. The CDR3 covers 16 residues. The germline V gene has CDR1 MNHEY and CDR2 SMNVEV (reference sequence). V lost 3 bases to trimming and J lost 7 bases; unmatched junction nucleotides: 7. The CDR3 region has the DNA TGTGCCAGCAGTTTCCCGACTAGCGGGAGAGGGAATGAGCAGTTCTTC. Protein: CASSFPTSGRGNEQFF.

V gene TRBV10-2 combines with J gene TRBJ2-3; D might be TRBD1 or TRBD2, each matching 6 bases. The germline gives CDR1 WSHSY, CDR2 SAAADI. V shed 2 bases and J shed 4 bases, with 16 bases lying between them. This CDR3 is built from 16 residues. CDR3 in DNA: TGCGCCAGCAGTGAGATTATGACGGAGGGGGCAGATACGCAGTATTTT. This gives the protein CASSEIMTEGADTQYF.

The CDR3 bases are TGTGCCAGCTCGTGGACAGGGGGGTACGAGCAGTACTTC. Its protein is CASSWTGGYEQYF. The chain is built from TRBV2 and TRBJ2-5; 10 nucleotides match TRBD1. The DNA end is more similar to TRBJ2-7, so the J call may be wrong. This CDR3 is built from 13 residues. CDR1 and CDR2 from the germline V gene are SNHLY and FYNNEI.

The chain carries TRBV5-4 and TRBJ2-2, with 14 bases that match TRBD2. The trim removed 7 bases at V and 1 base at J, leaving 3 bases unmatched. The length of the CDR3 is 16 residues. CDR1 is SGHNT and CDR2 is YYREEE in the germline V gene (reference sequence). The CDR3 sequence is CASGGLAGGNTGELFF. For the CDR3, the DNA is TGTGCCAGCGGTGGACTAGCGGGAGGGAACACCGGGGAGCTGTTTTTT.

J is TRBJ1-1 and V is TRBV6-5; D perhaps matches TRBD1 (5 bases). Germline V gene lookup returns CDR1 MNHEY and CDR2 SVGAGI. CDR3 length: 13 amino acids. Trimming took off 8 bases at V and 5 bases at J, with 15 bases between the two ends. CDR3 DNA: TGTGCCAGCTACGTCGGGGGGGGGACTGAAGCTTTCTTT. Translating gives CASYVGGGTEAFF.

This sequence joins TRBV7-2 and TRBJ1-1, with TRBD1 as a possible D gene (5 bases). The CDR3 has 14 residues. V gave up 3 bases and J gave up 0 bases, with 8 bases separating them. Germline-derived CDR1 and CDR2 are SGHTA and FQGNSA. Here the CDR3 reads CASSFPTVNTEAFF. For the CDR3, the DNA is TGTGCCAGCAGCTTCCCGACAGTGAACACTGAAGCTTTCTTT.

Concerning this clone itself: This sample includes further DNA sequences coding for the same CDR3. This rearrangement joins TRBV18 to TRBJ2-3, with TRBD2 matching over 11 bases. V lost 3 bases to trimming and J lost 0 bases; unmatched junction nucleotides: 2. CDR3 length equals 16 residues. CDR1 and CDR2 (germline): KGHSH, LQKENI. The CDR3 loop reads CASSPRLAGSTDTQYF. CDR3 bases: TGTGCCAGCTCACCGCGACTAGCGGGGAGCACAGATACGCAGTATTTT.

The V call is TRBV18, the J call TRBJ2-4; 7 bases are shared with TRBD1. CDR1 is KGHSH, CDR2 LQKENI, per germline. J was trimmed by 6 bases and V by 2 bases; bases with no gene match: 7. CDR3 length: 15 amino acids. The CDR3 region is CASSPGTAITNIQYF. For the CDR3, the DNA is TGTGCCAGCTCACCAGGGACAGCGATAACAAACATTCAGTACTTC.

In its sample, this clone was seen a few times. The chain joins TRBV19 to TRBJ2-1, with 7 bases aligning to TRBD1. The V and J ends lost 3 bases and 3 bases, in that order; junction bases with no gene match: 5. Germline V gene sequence: CDR1 LNHDA, CDR2 SQIVND (reference sequence). The CDR3 consists of 15 residues. CDR3 nucleotides: TGTGCCAGTAGTATGACAGGGTCGGGCTACAATGAGCAGTTCTTC. Its translation is CASSMTGSGYNEQFF.

The rearrangement links TRBV7-9 to TRBJ2-1, with 8 bases matching TRBD2. The CDR3 length is 16 residues. CDR1 SEHNR and CDR2 FQNEAQ come from the germline V gene (reference sequence). The V gene end was trimmed by 2 bases and the J gene end by 3 bases; junction bases not matched to a gene: 6. CDR3 sequence (DNA): TGTGCCAGCAGCTTACGGCTAGCGGGCTACTACAATGAGCAGTTCTTC. Protein product: CASSLRLAGYYNEQFF.

The chain uses TRBV7-3 and TRBJ2-3, with D possibly TRBD1 on 5 matching bases. Deletions cut 6 bases from V and 4 bases from J, with 8 bases between. The CDR3 has 12 amino acids. Looked up from germline, CDR1 is SGHTA and CDR2 is FQGTGA. The DNA for the CDR3 is TGTGCCAGCAGTTTACAGGCAGATACGCAGTATTTT. Its protein is CASSLQADTQYF.

The rearrangement uses TRBV20-1 and TRBJ1-2; tentative D call: TRBD1 (6 bases). The CDR3 runs to 11 residues. Trimming removed 4 bases at V and 3 bases at J, with 6 bases between. CDR1 and CDR2 from the germline V gene are DFQATT and SNEGSKA (reference sequence). DNA of the CDR3: TGCAGTGCTAACAGGGACTATGGCTACACCTTC. Translation: CSANRDYGYTF.

The chain has TRBV7-9 and TRBJ2-5; maybe TRBD2 (6 bases). V was clipped by 3 bases and J by 4 bases, with 12 bases between them. Per germline, CDR1 SEHNR and CDR2 FQNEAQ (reference sequence). The CDR3 consists of 14 residues. The CDR3 DNA reads as TGTGCCAGCAGCTTCGGGGGAGGCAGAGAGACCCAGTACTTC. Protein product: CASSFGGGRETQYF.

The sample holds many counts of this clone. J is TRBJ1-6 and V is TRBV5-1, with TRBD1 matching over 10 bases. Germline values: CDR1 SGHRS, CDR2 YFSETQ. Germline trimming cut 4 bases from V and 10 bases from J; bases unmatched to any gene: 5. The CDR3 sequence is 14 residues long. CDR3 protein: CASSDGTGESPLHF. The CDR3 DNA is TGCGCCAGCAGCGACGGGACAGGGGAGTCACCCCTCCACTTT.

Concerning this clone itself: This specimen includes other DNA sequences encoding the same CDR3. The chain has TRBV7-9 and TRBJ1-2; 10 bases align to TRBD1. The CDR3 is made up of 15 amino acids. CDR1 SEHNR and CDR2 FQNEAQ come from the germline V gene (reference sequence). The ends lost 5 bases at V and 0 bases at J; junction bases unmatched: 3. The CDR3 DNA reads TGTGCCAGCAGCCTAGGGACAGGGGCTAACTATGGCTACACCTTC. It codes for CASSLGTGANYGYTF.

CDR3 bases: TGCAGCGTTGCCATTCCCGGGTTTTTCGCGGGAGAGGAGACCCAGTACTTC. It codes for CSVAIPGFFAGEETQYF. The genes are TRBV29-1 and TRBJ2-5; 7 bases agree with TRBD2. The germline V gene encodes CDR1 SQVTM and CDR2 ANQGSEA. V gave up 4 bases and J gave up 5 bases; unmatched junction bases: 19. The CDR3 consists of 17 residues. The full variable domain, its missing parts supplied by reference TRBV29-1 and TRBJ2-5, is SAVISQKPSRDICQRGTSLTIQCQVDSQVTMMFWYRQQPGQSLTLIATANQGSEATYESGFVIDKFPISRPNLTFSTLTVSNMSPEDSSIYLCSVAIPGFFAGEETQYFGPGTRLLVL.